This T cell receptor (beta chain) was profiled in a study of shared clonotypes between healthy human individuals. Sequencing was performed with immunoSEQ multiplex PCR; in TCRdb, only in-frame clones are kept and a portion is missing. This table has roughly 2.1 million clones, just over 90% appearing once. Naive CD8 cells were CD45RO-negative, positively selected for CCR7, excluding terminally differentiated effector memory CD45RA+ cells. Sequenced material: naive CD8+ T cells from PBMCs. This receptor was taken from a man aged 18 to 29 in good health. Some clones in this sample may be carry-over from other donors' samples.

In nucleotides, the CDR3 is TGTGCCAGCAGCTTCACACCGGGACAGGGCACCTACGAGCAGTACTTC. It yields the protein CASSFTPGQGTYEQYF. The rearrangement joins TRBV7-9 to TRBJ2-7, with 9 bases fitting TRBD1. The V and J ends lost 3 bases and 2 bases, in that order; junction bases with no gene match: 8. Germline CDR1 SEHNR, CDR2 FQNEAQ (reference sequence). The CDR3 has 16 amino acids.